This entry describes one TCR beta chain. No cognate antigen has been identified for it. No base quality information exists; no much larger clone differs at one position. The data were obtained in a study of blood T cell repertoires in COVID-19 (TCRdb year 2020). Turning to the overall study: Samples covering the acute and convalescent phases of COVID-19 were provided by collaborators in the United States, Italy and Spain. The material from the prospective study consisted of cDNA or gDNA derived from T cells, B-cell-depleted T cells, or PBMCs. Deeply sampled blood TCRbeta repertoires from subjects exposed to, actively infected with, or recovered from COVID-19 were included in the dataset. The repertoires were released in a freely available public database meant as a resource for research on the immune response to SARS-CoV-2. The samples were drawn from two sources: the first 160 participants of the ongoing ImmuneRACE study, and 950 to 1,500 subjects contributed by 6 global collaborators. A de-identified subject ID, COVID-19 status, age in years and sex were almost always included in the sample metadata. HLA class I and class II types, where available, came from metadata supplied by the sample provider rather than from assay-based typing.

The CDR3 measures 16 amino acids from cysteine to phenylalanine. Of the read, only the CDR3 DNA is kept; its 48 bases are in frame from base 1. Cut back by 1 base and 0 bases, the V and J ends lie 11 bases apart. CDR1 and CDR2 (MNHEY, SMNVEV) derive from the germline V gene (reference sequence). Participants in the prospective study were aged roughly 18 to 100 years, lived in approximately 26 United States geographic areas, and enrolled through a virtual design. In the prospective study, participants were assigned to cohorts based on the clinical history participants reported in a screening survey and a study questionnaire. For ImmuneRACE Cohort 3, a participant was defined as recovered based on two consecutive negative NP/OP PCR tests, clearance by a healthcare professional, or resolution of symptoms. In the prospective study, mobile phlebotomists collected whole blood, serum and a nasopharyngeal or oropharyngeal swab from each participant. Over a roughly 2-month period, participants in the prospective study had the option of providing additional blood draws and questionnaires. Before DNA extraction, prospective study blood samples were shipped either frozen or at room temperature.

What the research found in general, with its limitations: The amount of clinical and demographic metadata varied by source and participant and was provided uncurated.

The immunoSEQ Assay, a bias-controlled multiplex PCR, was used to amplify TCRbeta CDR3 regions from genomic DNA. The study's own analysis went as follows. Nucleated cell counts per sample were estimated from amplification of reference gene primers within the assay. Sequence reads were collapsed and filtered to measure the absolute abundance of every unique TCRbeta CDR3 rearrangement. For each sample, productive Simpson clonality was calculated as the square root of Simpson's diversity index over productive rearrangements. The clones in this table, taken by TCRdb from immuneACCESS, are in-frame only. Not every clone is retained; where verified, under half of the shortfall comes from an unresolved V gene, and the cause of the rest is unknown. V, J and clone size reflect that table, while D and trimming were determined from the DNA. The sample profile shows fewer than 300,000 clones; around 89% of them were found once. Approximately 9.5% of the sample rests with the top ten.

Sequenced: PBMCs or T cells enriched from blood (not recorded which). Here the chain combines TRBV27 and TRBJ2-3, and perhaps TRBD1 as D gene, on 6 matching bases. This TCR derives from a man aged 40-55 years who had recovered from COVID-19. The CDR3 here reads CASSLLQGRSTDTQYF. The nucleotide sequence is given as TGTGCCAGCAGTTTATTGCAGGGGCGTAGCACAGATACGCAGTATTTT.